What follows is one T cell receptor (beta chain) and its context. This sample is part of a study of blood T cell repertoires in COVID-19. Across the whole study: Donors in the United States, Italy and Spain gave samples during acute or convalescent COVID-19. T cells, B-cell-depleted T cells, or PBMCs supplied cDNA or gDNA.

Trimming took off 8 bases at V and 2 bases at J, with 13 bases between the two ends. This CDR3 is built from 14 residues. CDR1 is MNHEY and CDR2 is SVGAGI in the germline V gene. Authors' analysis steps: Quantification of nucleated cells was approximated via reference gene primer amplification. Assay used: immunoSEQ multiplex PCR; TCRdb lists only in-frame clones, some missing. V and J calls and clone size are those listed in that table; D and trimming were worked out from the DNA. Of roughly 100,000 clones in the sample, more than 80% were seen once. V is TRBV6-5 and J is TRBJ1-3, with D maybe TRBD1 (5 bases). The specimen sequenced was peripheral blood. The receptor's source is a human donor in a cohort sampled during active COVID-19. The CDR3 protein is CASGTGGAGNTIYF. CDR3 in DNA: TGTGCCAGCGGAACCGGGGGGGCTGGAAACACCATATATTTT.